This T cell receptor (beta chain) comes out of a study of vaccination and CD4 T cells after COVID-19. Study overall: Collection of post-vaccine samples followed dose two by a median around 70 days, spanning a range of 14 to 241.

Between the trimmed V and J ends, which lost 1 base and 8 bases, there was a span of 9 bases. Germline CDR1 is SGHTA and CDR2 is FQGNSA. This CDR3 region has 14 residues. This clonotype turned up a few times. What it recognizes is unknown. At the Johns Hopkins FTIC core, DNA taken from cultured CD4+ T cells was sequenced by way of the Oncomine TCR Beta short-read assay. TCRdb reprocessed the PCR reads via MiXCR and lists one record per CDR3 protein. Among roughly 20,000 distinct CDR3 sequences listed, 42% were seen once. As for time point: late sampling 161 to 241 days after vaccination in a few convalescent patients. Indicated treatment: approximately nine-day PBMC culture with coronavirus spike peptide pools or control peptides (ViraFEST assay).

The specimen was CD4+ T cells from blood, cultured in vitro, collected about 7 months after SARS-CoV-2 vaccination. The sequence was collected from a human donor who had recovered from COVID-19. The rearrangement links TRBV7-2 to TRBJ1-6, with D perhaps matching TRBD1 (6 bases). Here the CDR3 reads CASSLGDTYSPLHF. The DNA of the CDR3 is TGTGCCAGCAGCTTAGGGGACACTTATTCACCCCTCCACTTT.